The next 28 T cell receptor beta chains were all read from a single sample in a study of shared clonotypes between healthy human individuals. This table comes from immunoSEQ multiplex PCR, and its TCRdb copy is limited to in-frame clones, with some not included. The data show around 650,000 clones, 95% to 96% seen once. Terminally differentiated effector memory CD45RA+ cells were excluded by CCR7 positive selection of CD45RO-negative cells. Input material: naive CD8+ T cells sorted from blood. The receptors come from a woman aged 25-40 years in good health.

This chain joins TRBV28 and TRBJ1-6; D is unresolved. The ends were cut back, 3 bases at V and 10 bases at J, with 10 bases in the middle. The CDR3 contains 13 residues. Germline V lookup: CDR1 MDHEN, CDR2 SYDVKM. The CDR3 protein is CASSFGFGSPLHF. In DNA, the CDR3 is TGTGCCAGCAGTTTTGGGTTCGGGTCACCCCTCCACTTT.

The V gene is TRBV28, the J gene TRBJ2-5, with D perhaps TRBD2 (6 bases). Trimming left V 5 bases short and J 4 bases short, with 20 bases between. CDR3 length equals 16 residues. Germline V gene sequence: CDR1 MDHEN, CDR2 SYDVKM. The chain's CDR3 is CASSTLGGLVGETQYF. The CDR3 nucleotides are TGTGCCAGCAGTACCCTGGGGGGTCTGGTGGGAGAGACCCAGTACTTC.

The chain uses TRBV5-1 and TRBJ1-4; a possible D gene is TRBD1 (6 bases). The CDR3 length is 19 residues. In germline, CDR1 is SGHRS, CDR2 YFSETQ. Trimming took 4 bases from V and 6 from J, leaving 28 bases between them. CDR3 in amino acids: CASSGEPGEGGLGDEKLFF. For the CDR3, the DNA is TGCGCCAGCAGCGGGGAACCGGGAGAAGGGGGATTAGGCGATGAAAAACTGTTTTTT.

This chain links TRBV2 with TRBJ2-3; no clear D gene. V lost 4 bases and J 6 bases, leaving 17 bases between the germline ends. Germline V gives CDR1 SNHLY, CDR2 FYNNEI. The CDR3 consists of 15 residues. The CDR3 protein is CASSVVGLESDTQYF. DNA for the CDR3: TGTGCCAGCAGTGTCGTGGGCCTCGAGTCGGATACGCAGTATTTT.

On this clone itself: One end of the junction is discordant with germline, which a read error may explain. The chain has TRBV5-4 and TRBJ1-2, with TRBD1 as a possible D gene (6 bases). The CDR3 contains 13 residues. The V gene's germline CDR1 is SGHNT and CDR2 YYREEE (reference sequence). The CDR3 loop is CASSSGASYRYTF. The CDR3 DNA sequence: TGTGCCAGCAGCTCGGGGGCCTCCTATCGCTACACCTTC.

The chain uses TRBV19 and TRBJ2-6, with 7 positions matching TRBD1. Germline values: CDR1 LNHDA, CDR2 SQIVND (reference sequence). V dropped 5 bases and J dropped 4; count of bases not matched to a gene: 14. CDR3 length: 18 residues. In DNA form, the CDR3 reads TGTGCCAGTAGTTTCCGACAGGGTCGGACTTACGGGGCCAACGTCCTGACTTTC. It specifies CASSFRQGRTYGANVLTF.

The chain is built from TRBV5-1 and TRBJ2-7, with 8 bases lining up with TRBD2. V lost 7 bases to trimming and J lost 3 bases; unmatched junction nucleotides: 9. CDR1 is SGHRS and CDR2 is YFSETQ in the germline V gene. The CDR3 contains 14 residues. DNA of the CDR3: TGCGCCAGCCGAGAAGGACTAGCCGGCTACGAGCAGTACTTC. Protein: CASREGLAGYEQYF.

The chain links TRBV9 to TRBJ2-1, with 7 nucleotides matching TRBD2. V lost 0 bases and J lost 5; bases outside the gene matches: 8. CDR3 length: 16 residues. CDR1 is SGDLS, CDR2 YYNGEE, per germline. The CDR3 loop is CASSVGGGRTNNEQFF. The CDR3 nucleotides are TGTGCCAGCAGCGTAGGGGGAGGGAGGACAAACAATGAGCAGTTCTTC.

This clone came up once. The V call is TRBV28, the J call TRBJ2-1; 12 nucleotides match TRBD2. Per the germline V gene, CDR1 is MDHEN and CDR2 is SYDVKM. The CDR3 is made up of 18 amino acids. Losses at the gene ends were 2 bases for V and 7 bases for J; bases not matched to a gene: 12. DNA for the CDR3: TGTGCCAGCAGTTTAGCCCCTCGCGGACTAGCGGGAAGAAATGAGCAGTTCTTC. The encoded protein is CASSLAPRGLAGRNEQFF.

The J gene is TRBJ2-7, the V gene TRBV27, with D perhaps TRBD1 or TRBD2 (6 bases each). The CDR3 is made up of 13 amino acids. The V and J ends lost 8 bases and 3 bases respectively, with 14 bases between them. CDR1 is MNHEY and CDR2 is SMNVEV in the germline V gene (reference sequence). The CDR3 is CASGIRGGYEQYF. DNA for the CDR3: TGTGCCAGCGGCATCAGGGGAGGCTACGAGCAGTACTTC.

As to this clone: Other DNA sequences within the sample encode an identical CDR3. This rearrangement joins TRBV6-5 to TRBJ2-3; a possible D gene is TRBD2 (6 bases). Trimming shortened V by 0 bases and J by 0 bases, and 7 bases separated the two germline ends. In germline, CDR1 is MNHEY, CDR2 SVGAGI. The CDR3 sequence is 15 residues long. DNA of the CDR3: TGTGCCAGCAGTTACTCCAGCGGGAGCACAGATACGCAGTATTTT. It is translated as CASSYSSGSTDTQYF.

This clone was counted once. The CDR3 region has the DNA TGTGCCAGCAGTACCGTTGGGACGGGGAACACTGAAGCTTTCTTT. It is translated as CASSTVGTGNTEAFF. The chain links TRBV27 to TRBJ1-1; weak D call: TRBD1 (5 bases). Germline V gene lookup returns CDR1 MNHEY and CDR2 SMNVEV (reference sequence). The CDR3 length is 15 residues. Trimming stripped 5 bases from V and 1 base from J, with 14 bases between.

The rearrangement uses TRBV5-6 and TRBJ2-7; 8 bases fit TRBD2. Germline V CDR1 and CDR2: SGHDT, YYEEEE. The CDR3 has 14 amino acids. With V trimmed by 3 bases and J by 3 bases, 5 bases remained unmatched. The CDR3 DNA sequence: TGTGCCAGCAGCTGGGGACTAGGAAACTACGAGCAGTACTTC. This codes for CASSWGLGNYEQYF.

The rearrangement joins TRBV13 to TRBJ2-3; D call uncertain. This CDR3 region has 12 residues. The germline CDR1 and CDR2 sequences are PRHDT and FYEKMQ (reference sequence). V was cut by 4 bases and J by 1 base, with 3 bases left in between. The CDR3: CASSSGTDTQYF. CDR3 DNA: TGTGCCAGCAGCTCCGGCACAGATACGCAGTATTTT.

The gene calls are TRBV28 and TRBJ2-2, with 12 positions matching TRBD2. The V gene's germline CDR1 is MDHEN and CDR2 SYDVKM. V lost 6 bases, J lost 4 bases, and 6 bases stayed unmatched. The CDR3 has 16 residues. The DNA for the CDR3 is TGTGCCAGCAGCCCCGGACTAGCGGGAACCACCGGGGAGCTGTTTTTT. Protein product: CASSPGLAGTTGELFF.

This chain joins TRBV16 and TRBJ1-2, with D unclear. Germline V gives CDR1 KGHSY, CDR2 FQNENV. Trimming removed 1 base from V and 4 bases from J, with 7 bases in between. The CDR3 has 13 residues. This CDR3 reads CASSQFPTYGYTF. The DNA for the CDR3 is TGTGCCAGCAGCCAATTTCCCACCTATGGCTACACCTTC.

The chain is built from TRBV4-1 and TRBJ2-7; 9 nucleotides agree with TRBD1. J gave up 9 bases and V 3 bases, and 15 bases lay outside the gene matches. CDR3 length: 16 amino acids. The germline CDR1 and CDR2 sequences are MGHRA and YSYEKL. The CDR3 sequence is CASSQSPGQGYGVQYF. The DNA of the CDR3 is TGCGCCAGCAGCCAGAGTCCGGGACAGGGATATGGTGTGCAGTACTTC.

The chain recombines TRBV10-3 with TRBJ1-2, with D perhaps TRBD1 (5 bases). Trimming removed 0 bases from V and 7 bases from J, with 21 bases in between. This CDR3 comprises 17 residues. Germline loops: CDR1 ENHRY, CDR2 SYGVKD. The CDR3 here is CAISESLWGGTAGGYTF. The CDR3 DNA reads as TGTGCCATCAGTGAGTCATTGTGGGGCGGTACCGCGGGTGGCTACACCTTC.

The rearrangement joins TRBV30 to TRBJ2-7; maybe TRBD1 (6 bases). The CDR3 has 14 residues. Trimming removed 3 bases from V and 2 bases from J, with 14 bases in between. Germline V gene data show CDR1 as GTSNPN and CDR2 as SVGIG (reference sequence). In DNA, the CDR3 is TGTGCCTGGAGGGTGACAGGAAATACCTACGAGCAGTACTTC. Residues: CAWRVTGNTYEQYF.

This clone occurred once. The J gene is TRBJ1-2, the V gene TRBV7-2; weak D call: TRBD1 (5 bases). V lost 0 bases and J lost 4, with 9 bases in between. CDR3 length equals 14 residues. Germline V CDR1 and CDR2: SGHTA, FQGNSA. The CDR3 protein is CASSLAQGSYGYTF. Written as DNA, the CDR3 is TGTGCCAGCAGCTTAGCGCAGGGATCCTATGGCTACACCTTC.

The rearrangement joins TRBV6-5 to TRBJ2-1; unclear D gene. The V end lost 10 bases, the J end lost 14 bases, and 21 bases lay between the germline ends. CDR1 and CDR2 (germline): MNHEY, SVGAGI. CDR3 length: 12 amino acids. CDR3 in amino acids: CATTRQPGWEFF. The CDR3 coding sequence is TGTGCCACCACTCGGCAACCCGGTTGGGAGTTCTTC.

The rearrangement uses TRBV7-8 and TRBJ2-1; 8 bases map to TRBD2. With 8 bases clipped from V and 8 bases from J, the junction kept 14 bases outside the gene matches. CDR3 size: 15 residues. Germline lookup yields CDR1 SGHVS and CDR2 FQNEAQ. This CDR3 reads CASSRASSGTDEQFF. The CDR3 DNA follows: TGTGCCAGCTCAAGAGCGAGTAGCGGGACCGATGAGCAGTTCTTC. The full variable domain, in which reference TRBV7-8 and TRBJ2-1 provide the parts outside the CDR3, is GAGVSQSPRYKVAKRGQDVALRCDPISGHVSLFWYQQALGQGPEFLTYFQNEAQLDKSGLPSDRFFAERPEGSVSTLKIQRTQQEDSAVYLCASSRASSGTDEQFFGPGTRLTVL.

V and J are TRBV15 and TRBJ2-5; possibly TRBD1 for D (6 bases). Trimming shortened V by 5 bases and J by 9 bases, and 22 bases separated the two germline ends. Looked up from germline, CDR1 is LNHNV and CDR2 is YYDKDF (reference sequence). CDR3 length: 15 residues. The CDR3 sequence: CATSDRWTVRWAQYF. CDR3 coding DNA: TGTGCCACCAGCGACAGGTGGACAGTCCGCTGGGCCCAGTACTTC.

As regards this clone: Other DNA sequences within the sample encode an identical CDR3. V and J are TRBV5-4 and TRBJ2-7, with D possibly matching TRBD2 (5 bases). This CDR3 region has 13 residues. The V gene's germline CDR1 is SGHNT and CDR2 YYREEE (reference sequence). Deletions cut 2 bases from V and 3 bases from J, with 9 bases between. CDR3 protein: CASSFSSSYEQYF. In DNA, the CDR3 is TGTGCCAGCAGCTTTTCTAGCAGCTACGAGCAGTACTTC.

The chain is built from TRBV28 and TRBJ2-7; TRBD1 matches 9 bases. CDR1 and CDR2 (germline): MDHEN, SYDVKM. This CDR3 comprises 14 residues. The J segment lost 7 bases and the V segment lost 6 bases, leaving 10 bases of the junction unmatched. DNA of the CDR3: TGTGCCAGCAGACAGACACAGGGGGCACGGGAGCAGTACTTC. It is translated as CASRQTQGAREQYF.

The chain uses TRBV9 and TRBJ2-1, with no clear D. CDR1 is SGDLS and CDR2 is YYNGEE in the germline V gene. This CDR3 region has 13 residues. The ends were cut back, 4 bases at V and 10 bases at J, with 15 bases in the middle. The CDR3 here is CASSPVSTEEQFF. DNA of the CDR3: TGTGCCAGCAGCCCCGTTTCGACGGAAGAGCAGTTCTTC.

The rearrangement links TRBV19 to TRBJ1-5; D perhaps matches TRBD1 (6 bases). Per germline, CDR1 LNHDA and CDR2 SQIVND (reference sequence). CDR3 length: 15 residues. V was shortened by 5 bases and J by 1 base, with 12 bases between the two germline ends. Here the CDR3 DNA reads TGTGCCAGTAGTCTCTGGACAGTAAGCAATCAGCCCCAGCATTTT. Translating it yields CASSLWTVSNQPQHF.

This chain joins TRBV13 and TRBJ2-1; 11 nucleotides agree with TRBD2. CDR1 is PRHDT, CDR2 FYEKMQ, per germline (reference sequence). This CDR3 comprises 16 residues. V was pared by 5 bases and J by 3 bases, with 6 bases of the junction left unmatched. This CDR3 is CASSKRLAGFYNEQFF. CDR3 bases: TGTGCCAGCAGCAAGCGACTAGCGGGATTCTACAATGAGCAGTTCTTC. The full variable domain, rest sourced from reference TRBV13 and TRBJ2-1, is AAGVIQSPRHLIKEKRETATLKCYPIPRHDTVYWYQQGPGQDPQFLISFYEKMQSDKGSIPDRFSAQQFSDYHSELNMSSLELGDSALYFCASSKRLAGFYNEQFFGPGTRLTVL.